This is a list of T cell receptor beta chains from one sample in a study of cytomegalovirus exposure and HLA in healthy donors. The assay was immunoSEQ multiplex PCR, and TCRdb's table has in-frame clones only and misses some. The sample consists of approximately 190,000 clones, approximately 12% of them appearing once. The specimen sequenced was PBMCs. Receptors were obtained from a man between 50 and 59 years old in good health and CMV-seropositive. Each CDR3 is given with its conserved first and last residue. A D gene is named only where the DNA matches it firmly. Part of the rows lack a size; the others show once, few, many or a class for expanded clones.

CDR3 protein | CDR3 DNA | clone size | V gene | D gene | J gene
CASSLGAAAYNEQFF | TGTGCCAGCAGCCTTGGAGCAGCGGCATACAATGAGCAGTTCTTC | few | TRBV7-6 | - | TRBJ2-1
CASSFGQMELFF | TGTGCCAGCAGCTTCGGACAGATGGAGCTGTTTTTT | few | TRBV11-3 | - | TRBJ2-2
CASSFDRQLSNQPQHF | TGTGCCAGCAGTTTTGATAGACAGTTGAGCAATCAGCCCCAGCATTTT | - | TRBV28 | - | TRBJ1-5
CASSLRTSGYTGELFF | TGTGCCAGCAGCTTGAGAACTAGCGGGTATACCGGGGAGCTGTTTTTT | few | TRBV7-2 | TRBD2 | TRBJ2-2
CASSLGQGSNTEAFF | TGTGCCAGCAGCTTAGGGCAGGGGTCGAACACTGAAGCTTTCTTT | - | TRBV7-6 | - | TRBJ1-1
CASSGTSRSNEQFF | TGCGCCAGTTCGGGGACTAGCCGAAGCAATGAGCAGTTCTTC | - | TRBV5-1 | TRBD2 | TRBJ2-1
CASSQGMNTEAFF | TGTGCCAGCTCGCAGGGGATGAACACTGAAGCTTTCTTT | - | TRBV18 | - | TRBJ1-1
CAISAPGNTIYF | TGTGCCATCAGTGCTCCTGGAAACACCATATATTTT | few | TRBV10-3 | - | TRBJ1-3
CASSSQTLSNTEAFF | TGCGCCAGCAGCTCGCAGACACTTTCGAACACTGAAGCTTTCTTT | - | TRBV5-1 | - | TRBJ1-1
CASSGRTDLGAEAFF | TGTGCCAGCAGCGGGCGGACGGACCTGGGAGCTGAAGCTTTCTTT | - | TRBV7-9 | - | TRBJ1-1
CASSPEAVWSETQYF | TGCGCCAGCAGCCCGGAGGCCGTTTGGTCGGAGACCCAGTACTTC | few | TRBV5-1 | - | TRBJ2-5
CASSSRDRGLMNTEAFF | TGTGCCAGCAGCTCCCGGGACAGGGGACTCATGAACACTGAAGCTTTCTTT | few | TRBV5-5 | TRBD1 | TRBJ1-1
CASSLLTGVAGELFF | TGCGCCAGCAGCCTCCTGACAGGGGTGGCCGGGGAGCTGTTTTTT | few | TRBV4-3 | TRBD1 | TRBJ2-2
CASSLAGGNTDTQYF | TGTGCCAGCAGCTTAGCGGGGGGTAACACAGATACGCAGTATTTT | few | TRBV7-9 | - | TRBJ2-3
CASSVRSTDTQYF | TGCGCCAGCAGCGTCAGGAGCACAGATACGCAGTATTTT | few | TRBV5-1 | - | TRBJ2-3
CASSYSRGRVLGGYTF | TGTGCCAGCAGTTACTCGAGAGGCAGGGTCCTAGGAGGCTACACCTTC | once | TRBV6-5 | - | TRBJ1-2
CASSLSSGGREDTQYF | TGTGCCAGCAGCTTGTCCAGCGGGGGGCGAGAAGATACGCAGTATTTT | few | TRBV5-6 | TRBD2 | TRBJ2-3
CASSSRGDRGEETQYF | TGTGCCAGCAGTTCCCGCGGGGACAGGGGTGAAGAGACCCAGTACTTC | few | TRBV28 | TRBD1 | TRBJ2-5
CASSHGQGRSPLHF | TGCGCCAGCAGCCATGGACAGGGCAGGTCACCCCTCCACTTT | few | TRBV4-3 | TRBD1 | TRBJ1-6
CASSLVGQNYGYTF | TGTGCCAGCAGCTTGGTGGGACAGAACTATGGCTACACCTTC | - | TRBV5-4 | TRBD1 | TRBJ1-2
CAWTPFGTGYTEAFF | TGTGCCTGGACCCCCTTCGGGACAGGGTACACTGAAGCTTTCTTT | - | TRBV30 | TRBD1 | TRBJ1-1
CASSLKWRDGYGYTF | TGTGCCAGCAGTTTAAAGTGGAGGGACGGCTATGGCTACACCTTC | - | TRBV27 | - | TRBJ1-2
CAWSVAGGRYEQYF | TGTGCCTGGAGTGTAGCGGGGGGGAGATACGAGCAGTACTTC | few | TRBV30 | TRBD2 | TRBJ2-7
CASSQDSGRDTQYF | TGCGCCAGCAGCCAAGATAGCGGACGGGATACGCAGTATTTT | few | TRBV4-3 | - | TRBJ2-3
CASSRYNEQFF | TGTGCCAGTAGCCGGTACAATGAGCAGTTCTTC | few | TRBV19 | - | TRBJ2-1
CTSRGQGGGSGQYF | TGTACCAGCAGGGGACAGGGAGGGGGCAGCGGGCAGTACTTC | - | TRBV6-5 | TRBD1 | TRBJ2-7
CASSRQGLYQETQYF | TGTGCCAGCAGTAGGCAGGGCTTGTACCAAGAGACCCAGTACTTC | few | TRBV2 | - | TRBJ2-5
CAWSLTSLSTEAFF | TGTGCCTGGAGTCTGACATCATTAAGCACTGAAGCTTTCTTT | few | TRBV30 | - | TRBJ1-1
CASSHSGGVGEKLFF | TGCGCCAGCAGCCACTCAGGGGGCGTGGGTGAAAAACTGTTTTTT | - | TRBV4-3 | TRBD1 | TRBJ1-4
CASSGRQGGNTEAFF | TGTGCCAGCAGCGGACGACAGGGTGGGAACACTGAAGCTTTCTTT | few | TRBV9 | TRBD1 | TRBJ1-1
CASSQADRINSPLHF | TGCGCCAGCAGCCAGGCAGACAGGATTAATTCACCCCTCCACTTT | - | TRBV4-3 | - | TRBJ1-6
CASSIGGSNTDTQYF | TGTGCCAGTAGTATAGGAGGCAGCAACACAGATACGCAGTATTTT | - | TRBV19 | - | TRBJ2-3
CASSEGALANEKLFF | TGCGCCAGCAGTGAAGGGGCCCTGGCTAATGAAAAACTGTTTTTT | - | TRBV10-1 | - | TRBJ1-4
CASTRGRGRETQYF | TGTGCCAGCACCCGGGGCAGGGGGCGGGAGACCCAGTACTTC | - | TRBV11-2 | TRBD1 | TRBJ2-5
CASSSEGTGIAEAFF | TGCGCCAGCAGCTCCGAAGGGACAGGGATCGCTGAAGCTTTCTTT | few | TRBV5-1 | TRBD1 | TRBJ1-1
CASSFTGGQNTEAFF | TGTGCCAGCAGTTTCACAGGGGGTCAGAACACTGAAGCTTTCTTT | - | TRBV6-6 | TRBD1 | TRBJ1-1
CASSPLDGGTLGHEQYF | TGTGCCAGCAGCCCCTTGGACGGGGGAACCCTCGGCCACGAGCAGTACTTC | - | TRBV4-2 | - | TRBJ2-7
CASSPRQVYEQYF | TGTGCCAGCAGCCCCCGGCAGGTCTACGAGCAGTACTTC | few | TRBV7-9 | - | TRBJ2-7
CASSLAWQGVHEQYF | TGTGCCAGCAGCTTGGCGTGGCAGGGTGTCCACGAGCAGTACTTC | - | TRBV5-4 | - | TRBJ2-7
CASSLEMGAPYGYTF | TGTGCCAGCAGCTTAGAAATGGGCGCGCCCTATGGCTACACCTTC | - | TRBV7-2 | - | TRBJ1-2
CASIIPGGGGANVLTF | TGTGCCAGCATCATACCAGGGGGCGGAGGGGCCAACGTCCTGACTTTC | few | TRBV7-9 | TRBD1 | TRBJ2-6
CASSVAWSGGETQYF | TGTGCCAGCAGCGTAGCTTGGTCAGGGGGAGAGACCCAGTACTTC | - | TRBV9 | TRBD1 | TRBJ2-5
CASRSGGMNTEAFF | TGTGCCAGCAGGTCGGGGGGCATGAACACTGAAGCTTTCTTT | - | TRBV28 | - | TRBJ1-1
CASSLNRDPRVEKLFF | TGTGCCAGCAGTTTAAACAGGGACCCACGGGTTGAAAAACTGTTTTTT | - | TRBV27 | - | TRBJ1-4
CASSSGTDNQPQHF | TGCGCCAGCAGCTCCGGGACAGATAATCAGCCCCAGCATTTT | - | TRBV5-1 | TRBD1 | TRBJ1-5
CASSSNGGRNEQFF | TGTGCCAGCAGCTCCAACGGGGGGCGCAATGAGCAGTTCTTC | few | TRBV5-4 | - | TRBJ2-1
CASSSRTGGISTDTQYF | TGTGCCAGCAGCTCCCGGACAGGGGGGATTAGCACAGATACGCAGTATTTT | - | TRBV7-2 | TRBD1 | TRBJ2-3
CASSQDRGRTDTQYF | TGTGCCAGCAGTCAGGACAGGGGGCGCACAGATACGCAGTATTTT | few | TRBV6-5 | TRBD1 | TRBJ2-3